This T cell receptor (beta chain) was sequenced during a study of early T cells in non-severe SARS-CoV-2 infection. The V and J ends lost 4 bases and 4 bases respectively, with 11 bases between them. The length of the CDR3 is 15 residues. CDR1 and CDR2 (germline): SNHLY, FYNNEI. Many counts were recorded for this clonotype. Its matching antigen is unknown. Individual cDNA molecules received unique molecular identifiers during library preparation. Each CDR3 protein gets one entry after TCRdb re-called the 5' RACE reads with MiXCR. Among nearly 55,000 distinct CDR3 sequences listed, 7.7% were seen once. Study-level points and caveats: VDJdb matching, biased toward anti-spike CD8 responses, missed private and CD4 specificities.

V gene TRBV2 combines with J gene TRBJ1-6; D not certain. The source of this sequence is an adult who was a healthcare worker with PCR-confirmed SARS-CoV-2 infection or an uninfected control (not recorded which). The source material was whole blood, sampled at baseline. The CDR3 DNA is TGTGCCAGCAGTGTCGACGGGCCATATAATTCACCCCTCCACTTT. Protein: CASSVDGPYNSPLHF.